The clone carrying this TCR beta chain was seen many times. From RNA transcripts, TCR beta CDR3 regions were amplified. The HTBI set primed first-round TCR CDR3 RT-PCR. TCRdb analysed the multiplex PCR reads with MiXCR anew, one entry per CDR3 protein. This sample has approximately 600,000 distinct CDR3 sequences, with about 20% found just once. The record originates from a study of T cells in Graves' hyperthyroidism and ophthalmopathy. The wider study: Once the initial diagnosis was made, peripheral blood was obtained before any treatment.

The ends lost 5 bases at V and 3 bases at J; junction bases unmatched: 2. Germline V gene data show CDR1 as SGHTA and CDR2 as FQGNSA. The CDR3 extends over 14 amino acids. The chain joins TRBV7-2 to TRBJ1-5; TRBD1 matches at 9 bases. Sequencing was carried out using blood. The clonotype comes from a man aged 25-45 years with Graves' ophthalmopathy. The CDR3 region is CASSEQGANQPQHF. The CDR3 region has the DNA TGTGCCAGCAGCGAACAGGGGGCCAATCAGCCCCAGCATTTT.